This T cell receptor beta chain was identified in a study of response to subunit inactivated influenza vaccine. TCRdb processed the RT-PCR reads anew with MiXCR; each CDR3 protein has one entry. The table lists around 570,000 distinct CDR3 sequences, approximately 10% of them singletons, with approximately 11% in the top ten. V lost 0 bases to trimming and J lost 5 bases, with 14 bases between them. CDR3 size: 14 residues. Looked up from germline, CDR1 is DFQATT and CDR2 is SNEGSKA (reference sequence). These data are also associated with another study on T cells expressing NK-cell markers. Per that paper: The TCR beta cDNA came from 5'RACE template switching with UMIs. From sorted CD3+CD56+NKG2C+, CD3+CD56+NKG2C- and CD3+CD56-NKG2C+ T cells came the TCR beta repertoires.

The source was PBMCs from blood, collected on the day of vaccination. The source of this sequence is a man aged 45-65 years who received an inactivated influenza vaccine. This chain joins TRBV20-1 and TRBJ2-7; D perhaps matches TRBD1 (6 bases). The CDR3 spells CSAREGTGWNEQYF. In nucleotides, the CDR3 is TGCAGTGCTAGAGAGGGAACAGGGTGGAACGAGCAGTACTTC.